Sequencing of this TCR beta chain was carried out in a study of blood T cell repertoires in COVID-19. Clones were read by immunoSEQ multiplex PCR, and TCRdb kept only the in-frame ones, dropping some. The table lists around 81,000 clones, 70% to 90% of them singletons, with 7% to 8% in the top ten. Germline V gene lookup returns CDR1 MNHEY and CDR2 SVGEGT. The length of the CDR3 is 17 residues. The V and J ends lost 4 bases and 8 bases, in that order; junction bases with no gene match: 11. The receptor was isolated from a man in his 70s with acute or convalescent COVID-19. The sample was peripheral blood. The chain combines TRBV6-2 or TRBV6-3 with TRBJ1-6, with 10 bases fitting TRBD1. The CDR3 is CASSFPQTGGFDSPLHF. The CDR3 DNA reads as TGTGCCAGCAGTTTCCCCCAGACAGGGGGCTTCGATTCACCCCTCCACTTT.